The subject of this entry is one TCR beta chain. Its antigen is not identified. The sample is drawn from a study of blood T cells in healthy people across ages. Findings and caveats of the study: In older individuals, TCR beta diversity per million T cells was lower, falling roughly linearly with age.

Primed by a sample-barcoded 5' primer and a J-beta primer mix, a second PCR proceeded for 7 to 11 cycles. Using its own MiXCR run on the 5' RACE reads, TCRdb lists one record per CDR3 protein. The data contain approximately 400,000 distinct CDR3 sequences, about 55% of them singletons. Sequencing was done on a sample of blood. This TCR was sampled from a man in his fifties or sixties in good health.

Here the CDR3 DNA reads TGTGCCAGCAGCCACGGACCGTCGGAGACCCAGTACTTC. Translating it yields CASSHGPSETQYF. The chain has TRBV6-6 and TRBJ2-4, with D unclear. The J call is uncertain, as TRBJ2-5 better fits the DNA end. This CDR3 comprises 13 residues. CDR1 MNHNY and CDR2 SVGAGI come from the germline V gene (reference sequence).